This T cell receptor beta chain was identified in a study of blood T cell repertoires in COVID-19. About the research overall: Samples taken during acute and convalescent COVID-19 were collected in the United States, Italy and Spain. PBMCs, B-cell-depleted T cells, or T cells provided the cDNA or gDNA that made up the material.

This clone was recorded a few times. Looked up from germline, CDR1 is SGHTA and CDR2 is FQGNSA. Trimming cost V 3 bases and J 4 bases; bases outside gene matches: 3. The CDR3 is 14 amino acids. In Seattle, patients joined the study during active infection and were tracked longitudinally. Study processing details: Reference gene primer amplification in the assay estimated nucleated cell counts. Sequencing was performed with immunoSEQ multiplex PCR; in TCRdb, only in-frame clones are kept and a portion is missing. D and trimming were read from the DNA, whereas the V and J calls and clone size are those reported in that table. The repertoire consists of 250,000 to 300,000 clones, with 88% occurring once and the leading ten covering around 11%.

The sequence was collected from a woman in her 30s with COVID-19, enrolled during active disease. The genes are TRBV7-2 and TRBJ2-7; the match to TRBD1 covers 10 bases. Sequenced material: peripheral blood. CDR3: CASSFWDRGYEQYF. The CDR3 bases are TGTGCCAGCAGCTTCTGGGACAGGGGATACGAGCAGTACTTC.